The entry below describes one T cell receptor (beta chain). The sample is drawn from a study of blood T cell repertoires in COVID-19. Trimming removed 0 bases from V and 3 bases from J, with 9 bases in between. Germline values: CDR1 MGHRA, CDR2 YSYEKL. There are 14 residues in the CDR3. Only in-frame clones appear in the TCRdb table, and some are missing; sequencing was by immunoSEQ multiplex PCR. The sample gives 100,000 to 120,000 clones, roughly 87% of which show up once; around 4.4% is in the top ten. The J gene is TRBJ2-7, the V gene TRBV4-1; D may be TRBD1 (6 bases). Source material: peripheral blood. The receptor comes from a human donor in a cohort sampled during active COVID-19. The CDR3 coding sequence is TGCGCCAGCAGCCAAGATAGGGGGAACTACGAGCAGTACTTC. Encoded protein: CASSQDRGNYEQYF.